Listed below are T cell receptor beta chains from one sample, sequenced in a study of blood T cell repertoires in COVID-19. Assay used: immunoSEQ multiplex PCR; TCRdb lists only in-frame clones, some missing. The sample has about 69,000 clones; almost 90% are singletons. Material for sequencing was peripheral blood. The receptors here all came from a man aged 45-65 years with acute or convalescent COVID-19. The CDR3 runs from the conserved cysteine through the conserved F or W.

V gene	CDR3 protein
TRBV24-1	CATSPSGTGQKDTQYF
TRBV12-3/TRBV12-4	CASTPTGVSEAFF
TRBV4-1	CASSHPAGTGRDQPQHF
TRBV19	CASSSGVQETQYF
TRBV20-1	CSASLGRAFARRNEQFF
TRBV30	CAWSVERGLEDIQYF
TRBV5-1	CASSLEASGTLPTGELFF
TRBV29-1	CSVAGEGQPQHF
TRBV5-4	CASSLGGQIFYGYTF
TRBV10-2	CAIAQGLLYEQYF
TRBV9	CASSVGGAGLQETQYF
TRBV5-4	CASSYPTGNYGYTF
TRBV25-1	CASSERLVRHEQFF
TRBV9	CASSVTTDQPQHF
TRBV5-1	CASSPRGDSLTDTQYF